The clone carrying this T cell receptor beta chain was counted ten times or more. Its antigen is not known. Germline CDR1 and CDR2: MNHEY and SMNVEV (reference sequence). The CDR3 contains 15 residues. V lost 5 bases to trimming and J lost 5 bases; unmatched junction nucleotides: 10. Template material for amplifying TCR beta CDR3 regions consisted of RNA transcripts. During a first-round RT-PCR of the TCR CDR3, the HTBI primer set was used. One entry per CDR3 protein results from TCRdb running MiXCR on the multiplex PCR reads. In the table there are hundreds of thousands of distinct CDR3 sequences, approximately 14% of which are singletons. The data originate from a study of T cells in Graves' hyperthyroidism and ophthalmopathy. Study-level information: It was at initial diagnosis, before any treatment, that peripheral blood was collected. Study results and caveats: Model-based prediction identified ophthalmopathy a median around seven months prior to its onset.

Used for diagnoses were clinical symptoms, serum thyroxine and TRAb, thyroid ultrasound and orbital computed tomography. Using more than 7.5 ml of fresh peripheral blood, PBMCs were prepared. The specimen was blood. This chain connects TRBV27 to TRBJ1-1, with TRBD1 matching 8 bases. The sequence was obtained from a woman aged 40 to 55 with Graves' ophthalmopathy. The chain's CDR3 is CASSPDREGGTEAFF. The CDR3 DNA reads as TGTGCCAGCAGTCCGGACAGGGAGGGTGGTACTGAAGCTTTCTTT.